Following are 32 T cell receptor beta chains from one sample sequenced in a study of blood T cell repertoires in COVID-19 (dated by TCRdb to between 2020 and 2021). Libraries were built with the immunoSEQ multiplex PCR assay. TCRdb's version of the immuneACCESS table is confined to in-frame rearrangements and falls short of the full clone set. An unresolved V gene accounts for under half of the shortfall where checked; the remainder is of unknown origin. The sample table shows approximately 230,000 clones, and 70% to 90% are seen once. The top ten hold around 1.4% of the sample. The sample comprised peripheral blood. These receptors were collected from a man older than 75 with acute or convalescent COVID-19.

The chain links TRBV6-5 to TRBJ1-4; maybe TRBD1 (6 bases). Germline CDR1 MNHEY, CDR2 SVGAGI. Trimming removed 5 bases at V and 7 bases at J, with 14 bases between. The CDR3 covers 14 residues. The CDR3 DNA reads as TGTGCCAGCAGTCAGGCAGGGGTTACTGAAAAACTGTTTTTT. This codes for CASSQAGVTEKLFF.

The genes are TRBV19 and TRBJ1-2, with 7 bases matching TRBD1. Trimming took 5 bases from V and 4 from J; bases not matched to a gene: 7. The CDR3 contains 14 residues. In germline, CDR1 is LNHDA, CDR2 SQIVND (reference sequence). CDR3 sequence reads: CASSASRGSYGYTF. The CDR3 nucleotides read TGTGCCAGTAGTGCCTCCAGGGGGAGCTATGGCTACACCTTC.

The chain couples TRBV10-1 to TRBJ2-2; TRBD2 aligns across 12 bases. This CDR3 comprises 15 residues. The V gene's germline CDR1 is WNHNN and CDR2 SYGVQD (reference sequence). After removal of 10 bases from V and 5 bases from J, the junction contained 8 bases not matched to a gene. This CDR3 is CAKFRLAGVTGELFF. The CDR3 DNA is TGCGCCAAATTTCGACTAGCGGGAGTAACCGGGGAGCTGTTTTTT.

This clone was seen only once. This rearrangement joins TRBV11-1 to TRBJ2-1, with 10 bases identical to TRBD1. The V and J ends lost 4 bases and 9 bases, in that order; junction bases with no gene match: 6. CDR3 length equals 14 residues. The germline gives CDR1 SGHAT, CDR2 FQDESV (reference sequence). CDR3 amino acids: CASSSRDRGTEQFF. For the CDR3, the DNA is TGTGCCAGCAGCTCCCGGGACAGGGGAACTGAGCAGTTCTTC. Looking up the rest from reference TRBV11-1 and TRBJ2-1 gives the full variable domain: EAEVAQSPRYKITEKSQAVAFWCDPISGHATLYWYRQILGQGPELLVQFQDESVVDDSQLPKDRFSAERLKGVDSTLKIQPAELGDSAMYLCASSSRDRGTEQFFGPGTRLTVL.

The CDR3 is CASGETGLDTGELFF. The CDR3 DNA reads TGCGCCAGCGGCGAAACAGGGTTGGACACCGGGGAGCTGTTTTTT. J is TRBJ2-2 and V is TRBV5-1; TRBD1 might be the D (6 bases). The V gene's germline CDR1 is SGHRS and CDR2 YFSETQ. CDR3 length: 15 residues. The V gene lost 7 bases and the J gene lost 3 bases, with 16 bases spanning the gap.

J is TRBJ1-3 and V is TRBV2; the D gene is possibly TRBD1 (6 bases). The V and J ends lost 6 bases and 2 bases respectively, with 14 bases between them. Looked up from germline, CDR1 is SNHLY and CDR2 is FYNNEI. CDR3 length: 15 amino acids. CDR3 sequence (DNA): TGTGCCAGCAGCTCACAGGGAATAACTGGAAACACCATATATTTT. Protein product: CASSSQGITGNTIYF.

This rearrangement joins TRBV11-2 to TRBJ2-6; 8 bases line up with TRBD1. From germline, CDR1 is SGHAT and CDR2 FQNNGV. This CDR3 region has 16 residues. J was trimmed by 2 bases and V by 4 bases; bases with no gene match: 4. CDR3 nucleotide sequence: TGTGCCAGCAGCTGGGCAGGGGGCGCTGGGGCCAACGTCCTGACTTTC. It is translated as CASSWAGGAGANVLTF.

This chain joins TRBV24-1 and TRBJ2-7; D unclear. CDR3 size: 15 residues. Deletions cut 8 bases from V and 2 bases from J, with 18 bases between. Germline CDR1 is KGHDR and CDR2 is SFDVKD. The CDR3 region has the DNA TGTGCCACCAACCGAAACTACCTCTGTCCCTACGAGCAGTACTTC. It is translated as CATNRNYLCPYEQYF.

The chain joins TRBV5-5 to TRBJ2-2, with 9 nucleotides matching TRBD2. CDR1 is SGHKS, CDR2 YYEKEE, per germline (reference sequence). The CDR3 sequence is 16 residues long. Trimming cost V 2 bases and J 3 bases; bases outside gene matches: 5. CDR3 sequence (DNA): TGTGCCAGCAGCTTATCTAGCGGGACTTACACCGGGGAGCTGTTTTTT. It translates to CASSLSSGTYTGELFF.

The chain has TRBV3-1 (or the pseudogene TRBV3-2) and TRBJ2-1; weak D call: TRBD2 (6 bases). V lost 4 bases and J 0 bases, leaving 19 bases between the germline ends. The CDR3 is 18 amino acids. CDR1 and CDR2 (germline): LGHDT, YNNKEL (reference sequence). The CDR3 region has the DNA TGTGCCAGCAGCCCCACGGGGGAGCCGGAGAGCTCCTACAATGAGCAGTTCTTC. Translated, it gives CASSPTGEPESSYNEQFF.

The chain uses TRBV9 and TRBJ2-2; D may be TRBD2 (5 bases). V lost 0 bases to trimming and J lost 5 bases, with 14 bases between them. The CDR3 totals 16 residues. Germline CDR1 is SGDLS and CDR2 is YYNGEE. The CDR3 coding sequence is TGTGCCAGCAGCGTAGAGCCCGGGATCCTGACCGGGGAGCTGTTTTTT. This gives the protein CASSVEPGILTGELFF.

This clone was detected a few times. The V gene is TRBV5-1, the J gene TRBJ1-6, with D perhaps TRBD1 (5 bases). Trimming removed 4 bases from V and 4 bases from J, with 15 bases in between. This CDR3 spans 16 amino acids. Germline V gives CDR1 SGHRS, CDR2 YFSETQ. CDR3 loop: CASSLNRDSYNSPLHF. CDR3 in DNA: TGCGCCAGCAGCCTCAACCGGGACTCTTATAATTCACCCCTCCACTTT. The entire variable domain, with the rest obtained from reference TRBV5-1 and TRBJ1-6, is as follows: KAGVTQTPRYLIKTRGQQVTLSCSPISGHRSVSWYQQTPGQGLQFLFEYFSETQRNKGNFPGRFSGRQFSNSRSEMNVSTLELGDSALYLCASSLNRDSYNSPLHFGNGTRLTVT.

The count of this clone is one. The chain has TRBV18 and TRBJ1-2, with 8 bases lining up with TRBD1. This CDR3 is built from 14 residues. In germline, CDR1 is KGHSH, CDR2 LQKENI. J was trimmed by 6 bases and V by 3 bases; bases with no gene match: 6. The CDR3, as DNA: TGTGCCAGCTCACCGGGACAGGCGCCTAATGGCTACACCTTC. Its translation is CASSPGQAPNGYTF.

V and J are TRBV18 and TRBJ1-4; tentative D call: TRBD1 (6 bases). Deletions cut 6 bases from V and 4 bases from J, with 15 bases between. Germline loops: CDR1 KGHSH, CDR2 LQKENI. The CDR3 consists of 15 residues. The CDR3 region is CASSPSGGINEKLFF. CDR3 nucleotides: TGTGCCAGCTCTCCCTCGGGGGGCATTAATGAAAAACTGTTTTTT. The full variable domain, with the rest looked up from reference TRBV18 and TRBJ1-4, is NAGVMQNPRHLVRRRGQEARLRCSPMKGHSHVYWYRQLPEEGLKFMVYLQKENIIDESGMPKERFSAEFPKEGPSILRIQQVVRGDSAAYFCASSPSGGINEKLFFGSGTQLSVL.

The rearrangement joins TRBV9 to TRBJ2-4; weak D call: TRBD2 (7 bases). Germline CDR1 SGDLS, CDR2 YYNGEE. The CDR3 spans 15 residues. With 0 bases removed from V and 7 bases from J, the gap between germline ends came to 14 bases. CDR3 region: CASSVGEAGANIQYF. The CDR3 coding sequence is TGTGCCAGCAGCGTAGGGGAGGCGGGGGCGAACATTCAGTACTTC. Combining the CDR3 with reference TRBV9 and TRBJ2-4 gives the whole variable domain DSGVTQTPKHLITATGQRVTLRCSPRSGDLSVYWYQQSLDQGLQFLIQYYNGEERAKGNILERFSAQQFPDLHSELNLSSLELGDSALYFCASSVGEAGANIQYFGAGTRLSVL.

The chain carries TRBV5-6 and TRBJ2-7; 7 bases align to TRBD1. Germline loops: CDR1 SGHDT, CDR2 YYEEEE. The CDR3 has 15 residues. The junction had 6 bases not matched to a gene; V was cut back by 3 bases and J by 0 bases. Here the CDR3 reads CASSWGTALSYEQYF. The CDR3 DNA is TGTGCCAGCAGCTGGGGGACAGCCCTCTCCTACGAGCAGTACTTC.

This sequence joins TRBV7-9 and TRBJ2-1, with TRBD2 matching 9 bases. CDR3 length: 15 residues. V lost 1 base, J lost 4 bases, and 2 bases stayed unmatched. CDR1 and CDR2 from the germline V gene are SEHNR and FQNEAQ (reference sequence). Here the CDR3 DNA reads TGTGCCAGCAGCTTAGGGAGCGGGGGGTACAATGAGCAGTTCTTC. It yields the protein CASSLGSGGYNEQFF.

Here the CDR3 reads CASSAGTGGEQYF. In DNA form, the CDR3 reads TGTGCCAGCAGTGCCGGGACAGGGGGCGAGCAGTACTTC. The chain combines TRBV12-3 or TRBV12-4 with TRBJ2-7; TRBD1 matches 11 bases. J gave up 6 bases and V 5 bases, and 3 bases lay outside the gene matches. This CDR3 contains 13 residues.

The chain combines TRBV6-5 with TRBJ2-1, with 10 bases that match TRBD2. CDR1 is MNHEY, CDR2 SVGAGI, per germline. V lost 5 bases, J lost 5 bases, and 6 bases stayed unmatched. The CDR3 contains 15 residues. This chain's CDR3 is CASSPSGRAHNEQFF. The CDR3 DNA reads as TGTGCCAGCAGTCCCAGCGGGAGGGCACACAATGAGCAGTTCTTC.

The V call is TRBV9, the J call TRBJ2-7, with TRBD1 matching over 9 bases. The CDR3 has 16 amino acids. The V gene end was trimmed by 4 bases and the J gene end by 7 bases; junction bases not matched to a gene: 15. CDR1 is SGDLS, CDR2 YYNGEE, per germline. CDR3 DNA sequence: TGTGCCAGCAGCAGTCGGGACAGGGTGGGGACAGGGGAGCAGTACTTC. It specifies CASSSRDRVGTGEQYF.

The chain links TRBV5-1 to TRBJ2-3; tentatively, D is TRBD2 (5 bases). Germline CDR1 SGHRS, CDR2 YFSETQ. V was pared by 3 bases and J by 3 bases, with 14 bases between. The CDR3 is 15 residues long. CDR3 DNA sequence: TGCGCCAGCAGCTGGAGGCAGGCTAGGACAGATACGCAGTATTTT. Translated: CASSWRQARTDTQYF.

The chain couples TRBV4-1 to TRBJ1-3; D is undetermined. There are 16 residues in the CDR3. Between the trimmed V and J ends, which lost 0 bases and 0 bases, there was a span of 9 bases. CDR1 MGHRA and CDR2 YSYEKL come from the germline V gene. The CDR3 spells CASSQDPGFSGNTIYF. The DNA of the CDR3 is TGCGCCAGCAGCCAAGATCCGGGTTTCTCTGGAAACACCATATATTTT.

Here the CDR3 DNA reads TGTGCCAGCAGCGTAGACCAGGACACTGAAGCTTTCTTT. Protein product: CASSVDQDTEAFF. This sequence joins TRBV9 and TRBJ1-1; D is unresolved. The CDR3 is made up of 13 amino acids. CDR1 is SGDLS and CDR2 is YYNGEE in the germline V gene. V lost 0 bases, J lost 3 bases, and 6 bases lay in between.

This chain uses TRBV10-3 with TRBJ2-2, with 8 bases identical to TRBD1. V was pared by 6 bases and J by 3 bases, with 3 bases of the junction left unmatched. The CDR3 totals 14 residues. CDR1 is ENHRY, CDR2 SYGVKD, per germline. The CDR3 here is CAIRDRVYTGELFF. CDR3 DNA: TGTGCCATCAGGGACAGGGTTTACACCGGGGAGCTGTTTTTT.

This CDR3 is CASSTAFSTGELFF. CDR3 bases: TGTGCCAGCAGTACAGCTTTTTCCACCGGGGAGCTGTTTTTT. V and J are TRBV6-5 and TRBJ2-2; D uncertain. Trimming took 5 bases from V and 4 from J, leaving 11 bases between them. CDR1 and CDR2 (germline): MNHEY, SVGAGI. The CDR3 length is 14 residues.

J is TRBJ1-4 and V is TRBV7-8, with D unresolved. Germline V gives CDR1 SGHVS, CDR2 FQNEAQ. The V end lost 5 bases, the J end lost 8 bases, and 9 bases lay between the germline ends. The CDR3 contains 12 residues. The CDR3 sequence: CASSTSSEKLFF. The CDR3 coding sequence is TGTGCCAGCAGCACCTCGAGCGAAAAACTGTTTTTT.

The chain combines TRBV4-1 with TRBJ2-7; 9 bases are shared with TRBD2. There are 13 residues in the CDR3. The germline CDR1 and CDR2 sequences are MGHRA and YSYEKL. The junction had 6 bases not matched to a gene; V was cut back by 8 bases and J by 4 bases. CDR3 DNA sequence: TGCGCCAGCGGTAAAGCGGGGGGTTACGAGCAGTACTTC. It specifies CASGKAGGYEQYF.

V gene TRBV10-3 combines with J gene TRBJ1-2; 8 positions match TRBD1. Germline V gives CDR1 ENHRY, CDR2 SYGVKD. The CDR3 totals 14 residues. With V trimmed by 8 bases and J by 5 bases, 10 bases remained unmatched. DNA for the CDR3: TGTGCCATCCAACCTGGGACAGGTGATTATGGCTACACCTTC. Translating it yields CAIQPGTGDYGYTF.

This chain links TRBV7-3 with TRBJ2-2; 11 bases align to TRBD2. Germline V gene lookup returns CDR1 SGHTA and CDR2 FQGTGA. The CDR3 consists of 15 residues. With 5 bases clipped from V and 2 bases from J, the junction kept 1 base outside the gene matches. In DNA form, the CDR3 reads TGTGCCAGCAGCCGACTAGCGGGAAACACCGGGGAGCTGTTTTTT. This codes for CASSRLAGNTGELFF.

This sequence joins TRBV7-2 and TRBJ2-7; weak D call: TRBD1 (6 bases). V was clipped by 0 bases and J by 4 bases, with 10 bases between them. The germline gives CDR1 SGHTA, CDR2 FQGNSA. The CDR3 sequence is 14 residues long. CDR3 in DNA: TGTGCCAGCAGCTTAGCGGTCGGGACATACGAGCAGTACTTC. It codes for CASSLAVGTYEQYF.

V gene TRBV5-1 combines with J gene TRBJ2-7, with a tentative D call TRBD2 (6 bases). CDR3 size: 14 residues. Germline assignment: CDR1 SGHRS and CDR2 YFSETQ. The V gene lost 4 bases and the J gene lost 2 bases, with 13 bases spanning the gap. CDR3 in DNA: TGCGCCAGCAGCGGGCGGGACGGCACCTACGAGCAGTACTTC. It codes for CASSGRDGTYEQYF.

The rearrangement joins TRBV28 to TRBJ2-1; TRBD2 is a possible D gene (8 bases). The germline V and J ends were trimmed by 6 bases and 14 bases, with 20 bases remaining between them. Germline assignment: CDR1 MDHEN and CDR2 SYDVKM. The CDR3 is made up of 13 amino acids. DNA for the CDR3: TGTGCCAGCAGCCCGGGAGGGGGCAGGCGAAAGTTCTTC. This encodes CASSPGGGRRKFF. The full variable domain, rest sourced from reference TRBV28 and TRBJ2-1, is DVKVTQSSRYLVKRTGEKVFLECVQDMDHENMFWYRQDPGLGLRLIYFSYDVKMKEKGDIPEGYSVSREKKERFSLILESASTNQTSMYLCASSPGGGRRKFFGPGTRLTVL.